What follows describes a single TCR beta chain. Antigen unknown. The study's findings and limits: Tumor Treg TCRs overlapped most with tumor naive CD4+ cells.

Full-length variable regions came from constant-region reverse primers plus semi-nested Nested Universal Primer A PCR. A single record per CDR3 protein comes from TCRdb applying MiXCR to the 5' RACE reads. The sample yields tens of thousands of distinct CDR3 sequences, around 30% seen once. There are 15 residues in the CDR3. V trimming: 4 bases; J trimming: 4 bases; junction bases outside the gene matches: 6. Germline CDR1 MDHEN, CDR2 SYDVKM. Memory CD4+ T cells were sorted as CD4+CD45RO+CD25- cells. This TCR derives from a female donor with breast cancer. The chain recombines TRBV28 with TRBJ2-7, with TRBD2 identical over 11 bases. Material for sequencing was memory CD4+ T cells sorted from a lymph node. This sample's subset: memory CD4+ T cells, CD4+CD45RO+CD25-. In nucleotides, the CDR3 is TGTGCCAGCAGTTCGACGACTAGCGGGACGTACGAGCAGTACTTC. Translated, it gives CASSSTTSGTYEQYF.